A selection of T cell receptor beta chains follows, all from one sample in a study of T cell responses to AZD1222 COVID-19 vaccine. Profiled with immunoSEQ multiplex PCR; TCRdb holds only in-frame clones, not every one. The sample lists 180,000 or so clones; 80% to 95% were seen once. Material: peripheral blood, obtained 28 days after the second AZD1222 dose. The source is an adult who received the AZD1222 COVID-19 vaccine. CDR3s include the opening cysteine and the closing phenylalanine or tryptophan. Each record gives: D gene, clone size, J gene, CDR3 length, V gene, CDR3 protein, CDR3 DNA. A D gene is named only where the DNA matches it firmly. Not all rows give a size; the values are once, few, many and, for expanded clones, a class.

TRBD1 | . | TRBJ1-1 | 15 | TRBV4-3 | CASSQDPRGRTEAFF | TGCGCCAGCAGCCAAGACCCCAGGGGGCGGACTGAAGCTTTCTTT
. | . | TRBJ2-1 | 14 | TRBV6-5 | CASAWRAAYNEQFF | TGTGCCAGTGCATGGCGGGCCGCCTACAATGAGCAGTTCTTC
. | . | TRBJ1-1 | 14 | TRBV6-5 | CASTNKQGNTEAFF | TGTGCCAGCACTAATAAACAGGGGAACACTGAAGCTTTCTTT
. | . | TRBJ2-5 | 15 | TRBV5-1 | CASSLGLGAGETQYF | TGCGCCAGCAGCTTGGGATTGGGGGCCGGAGAGACCCAGTACTTC
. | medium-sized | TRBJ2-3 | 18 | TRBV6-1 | CASSGTLWQSQFTDTQYF | TGTGCCAGCAGTGGGACGTTATGGCAGTCCCAATTCACAGATACGCAGTATTTT
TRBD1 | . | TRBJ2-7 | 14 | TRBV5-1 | CASSLTGVSYEQYF | TGCGCCAGCAGCTTGACAGGGGTCTCCTACGAGCAGTACTTC
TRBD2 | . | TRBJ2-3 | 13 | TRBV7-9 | CASSPGLAVPVNF | TGTGCCAGCAGCCCCGGACTAGCGGTGCCCGTCAATTTT
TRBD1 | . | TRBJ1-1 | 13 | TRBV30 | CAWSKQGRLNAFF | TGTGCCTGGAGTAAACAGGGGAGGCTTAATGCTTTCTTT
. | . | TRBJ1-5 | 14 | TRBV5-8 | CASSFTGGYQPQHF | TGTGCCAGCAGCTTTACCGGGGGCTATCAGCCCCAGCATTTT
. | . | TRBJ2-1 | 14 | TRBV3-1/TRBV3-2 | CASSQDRQSDEQFF | TGTGCCAGCAGCCAAGATCGACAGAGCGATGAGCAGTTCTTC
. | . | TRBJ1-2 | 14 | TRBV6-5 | CASGRDPGRVGYTF | TGTGCCAGCGGAAGGGACCCCGGGAGGGTCGGCTACACCTTC
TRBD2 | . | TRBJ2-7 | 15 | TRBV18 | CASSPSGGGVDEQYF | TGTGCCAGCTCACCCTCCGGGGGGGGCGTAGACGAGCAGTACTTC
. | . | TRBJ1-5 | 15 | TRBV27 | CASSLLGNSNQPQHF | TGTGCCAGCAGTTTATTAGGAAATAGCAATCAGCCCCAGCATTTT
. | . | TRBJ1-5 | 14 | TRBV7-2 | CASSSTNSNQPQHF | TGTGCCAGCAGCTCGACTAATAGCAATCAGCCCCAGCATTTT
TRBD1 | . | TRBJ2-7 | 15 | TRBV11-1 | CASSADRAPSYEQYF | TGTGCCAGCAGCGCGGACAGGGCTCCGTCGTACGAGCAGTACTTC